This entry describes one T cell receptor (beta chain). Its antigen is unidentified. This entry belongs to a study of cytotoxic CD8 clonotypes in ibrutinib-treated CLL. Findings and limits, study-wide: Patients had baseline clonality above age-matched healthy donors, and this clonality moved with circulating CD8+ T-cell counts. Samples were collected at differing times from sustained-remission and progressing patients.

Data came from immunoSEQ multiplex PCR; TCRdb stores just in-frame clones and leaves some out. The sample lists roughly 30,000 clones; 60% to 85% were seen once. This CDR3 is built from 11 residues. V was pared by 8 bases and J by 7 bases, with 3 bases of the junction left unmatched. Germline CDR1 SGHDN, CDR2 FVKESK. The source material was PBMCs, sampled after 36 months of ibrutinib treatment. The chain employs TRBV14 and TRBJ1-2; 8 nucleotides match TRBD1. The sequence was obtained from a human donor with chronic lymphocytic leukemia. The CDR3 DNA sequence: TGTGCCAGCGGACAGGGCTCTGGCTACACCTTC. Its protein product is CASGQGSGYTF.